This T cell receptor beta chain was profiled in a study of beta chain features in type 1 diabetes. Points from the study as a whole: Whether TCRB rearrangement is influenced by HLA type was left unresolved in this analysis.

As every portion of the isolated RNA was reverse transcribed, the sequencing read expressed TCRB transcripts. Sequenced by immunoSEQ multiplex PCR; TCRdb stores in-frame clones only, minus some. The sample consists of under 400,000 clones, 14% of them appearing once. Between the trimmed V and J ends, which lost 0 bases and 3 bases, there was a span of 17 bases. Germline CDR1 and CDR2: MGHRA and YSYEKL. The CDR3 has 17 amino acids. About this clone: Its antigen is undetermined.

Sequenced material: central memory CD4+ T cells from blood. This chain connects TRBV4-1 to TRBJ1-2, with no clear D. This clonotype was obtained from a man aged 30 to 39 in good health. The CDR3 spells CASSQDALGAMDYGYTF. CDR3 nucleotide sequence: TGCGCCAGCAGCCAAGATGCGTTGGGTGCCATGGACTATGGCTACACCTTC.